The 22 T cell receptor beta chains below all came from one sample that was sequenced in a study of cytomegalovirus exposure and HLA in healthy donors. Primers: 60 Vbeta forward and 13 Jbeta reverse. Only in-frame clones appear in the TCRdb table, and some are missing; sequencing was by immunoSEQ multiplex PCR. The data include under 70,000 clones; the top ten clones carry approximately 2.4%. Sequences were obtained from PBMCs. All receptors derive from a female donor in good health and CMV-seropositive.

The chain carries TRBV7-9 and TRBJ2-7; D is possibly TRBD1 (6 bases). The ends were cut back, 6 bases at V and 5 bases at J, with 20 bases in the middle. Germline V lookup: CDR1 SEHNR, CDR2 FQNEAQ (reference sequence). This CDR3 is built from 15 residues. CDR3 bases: TGTGCCAGCAGTACCTATAGGGGGAAAGGGGACGAGCAGTACTTC. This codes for CASSTYRGKGDEQYF.

DNA for the CDR3: TGTGCCAGCAGCTCCGACGGGAACCCCTACGAGCAGTACTTC. It translates to CASSSDGNPYEQYF. V and J are TRBV27 and TRBJ2-7; a possible D gene is TRBD2 (5 bases). V lost 6 bases and J lost 2, with 14 bases in between. The CDR3 totals 14 residues. Germline CDR1 and CDR2: MNHEY and SMNVEV (reference sequence).

The CDR3 is CASSLSGQGTGETQYF. The CDR3 nucleotides are TGCGCCAGCAGCTTGTCGGGACAGGGGACCGGGGAGACCCAGTACTTC. The chain uses TRBV5-1 and TRBJ2-5; 10 bases are a match to TRBD1. Losses at the gene ends were 1 base for V and 5 bases for J; bases not matched to a gene: 8. Germline V gene lookup returns CDR1 SGHRS and CDR2 YFSETQ. The CDR3 is made up of 16 amino acids.

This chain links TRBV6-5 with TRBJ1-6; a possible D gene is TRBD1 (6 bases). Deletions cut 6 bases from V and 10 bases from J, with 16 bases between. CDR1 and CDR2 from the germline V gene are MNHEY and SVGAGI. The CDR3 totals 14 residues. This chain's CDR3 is CASRGKRGHSPLHF. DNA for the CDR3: TGTGCCAGCAGAGGGAAAAGGGGACACTCACCCCTCCACTTT.

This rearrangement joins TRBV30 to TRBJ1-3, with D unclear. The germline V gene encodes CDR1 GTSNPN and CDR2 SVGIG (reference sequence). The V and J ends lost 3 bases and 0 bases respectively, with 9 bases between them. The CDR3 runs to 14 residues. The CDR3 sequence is CAWSDVLSGNTIYF. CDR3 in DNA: TGTGCCTGGAGCGATGTACTCTCTGGAAACACCATATATTTT.

Written as DNA, the CDR3 is TGCAGTGCCCCGACAGGGGGACAGACTTTCTTT. Translated, it gives CSAPTGGQTFF. V usage is TRBV20-1 and J usage is TRBJ1-1, with 9 bases aligning to TRBD1. The germline V gene has CDR1 DFQATT and CDR2 SNEGSKA (reference sequence). V dropped 6 bases and J dropped 12; count of bases not matched to a gene: 8. The CDR3 is 11 amino acids.

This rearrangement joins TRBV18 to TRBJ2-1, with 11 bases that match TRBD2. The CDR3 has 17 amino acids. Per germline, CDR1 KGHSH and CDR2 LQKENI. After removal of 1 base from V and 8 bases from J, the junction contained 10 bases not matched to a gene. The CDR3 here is CASSPRSSSGGIYEQFF. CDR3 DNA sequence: TGTGCCAGCTCACCACGTAGTTCTAGCGGGGGGATATATGAGCAGTTCTTC.

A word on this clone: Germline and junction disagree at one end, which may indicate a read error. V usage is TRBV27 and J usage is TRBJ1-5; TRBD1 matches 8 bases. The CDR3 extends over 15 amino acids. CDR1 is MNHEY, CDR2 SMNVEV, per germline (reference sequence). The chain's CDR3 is CASSPRAGGKQPQHF. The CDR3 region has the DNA TGTGCCAGCAGTCCTCGGGCAGGGGGCAAACAGCCCCAGCATTTT.

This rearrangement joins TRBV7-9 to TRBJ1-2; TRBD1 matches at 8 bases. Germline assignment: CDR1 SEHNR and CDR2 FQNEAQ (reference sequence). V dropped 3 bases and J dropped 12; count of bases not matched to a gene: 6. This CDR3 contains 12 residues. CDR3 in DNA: TGTGCCAGCAGCTTGGCTGTGGGACAGGACACCTTC. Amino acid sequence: CASSLAVGQDTF.

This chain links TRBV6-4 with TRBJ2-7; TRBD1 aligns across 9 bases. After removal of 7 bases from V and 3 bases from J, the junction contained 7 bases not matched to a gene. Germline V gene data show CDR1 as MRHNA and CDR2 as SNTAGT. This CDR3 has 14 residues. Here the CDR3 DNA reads TGTGCCAGCAAGGACAGGGGCCTTAACTACGAGCAGTACTTC. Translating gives CASKDRGLNYEQYF.

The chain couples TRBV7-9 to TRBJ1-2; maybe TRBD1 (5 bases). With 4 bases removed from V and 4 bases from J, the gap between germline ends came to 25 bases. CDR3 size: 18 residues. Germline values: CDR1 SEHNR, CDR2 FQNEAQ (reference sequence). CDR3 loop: CASSSATIGGEGFYGYTF. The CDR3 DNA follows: TGTGCCAGCAGCTCTGCTACTATCGGGGGGGAAGGATTCTATGGCTACACCTTC.

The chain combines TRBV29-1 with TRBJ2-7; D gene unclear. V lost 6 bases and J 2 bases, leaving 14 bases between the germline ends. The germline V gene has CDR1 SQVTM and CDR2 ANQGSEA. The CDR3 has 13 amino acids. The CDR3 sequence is CSVASVVTYEQYF. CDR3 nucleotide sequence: TGCAGCGTCGCCAGTGTGGTCACCTACGAGCAGTACTTC.

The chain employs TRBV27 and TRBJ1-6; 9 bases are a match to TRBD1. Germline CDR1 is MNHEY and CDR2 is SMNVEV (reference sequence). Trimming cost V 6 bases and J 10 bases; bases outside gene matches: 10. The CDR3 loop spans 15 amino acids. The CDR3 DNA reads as TGTGCCAGCAGGACAGGGGGAGATAGAGGCTCACCCCTCCACTTT. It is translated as CASRTGGDRGSPLHF.

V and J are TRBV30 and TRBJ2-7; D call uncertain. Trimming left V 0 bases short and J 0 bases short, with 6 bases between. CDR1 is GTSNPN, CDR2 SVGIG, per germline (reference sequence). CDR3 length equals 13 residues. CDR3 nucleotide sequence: TGTGCCTGGAGTGTAAGCTCCTCCTACGAGCAGTACTTC. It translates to CAWSVSSSYEQYF.

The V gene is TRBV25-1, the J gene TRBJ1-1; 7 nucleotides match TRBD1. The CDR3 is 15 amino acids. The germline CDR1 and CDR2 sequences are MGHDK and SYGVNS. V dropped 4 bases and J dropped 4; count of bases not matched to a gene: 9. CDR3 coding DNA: TGTGCCAGCAGTGCAATCGACAGGGCGGGCACTGAAGCTTTCTTT. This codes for CASSAIDRAGTEAFF.

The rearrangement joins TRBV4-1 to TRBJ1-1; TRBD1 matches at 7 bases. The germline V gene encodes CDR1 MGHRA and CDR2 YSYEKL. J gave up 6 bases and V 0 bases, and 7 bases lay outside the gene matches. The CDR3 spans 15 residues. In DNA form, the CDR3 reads TGCGCCAGCAGCCAAGACCCCGGACAGGCTTCTGAAGCTTTCTTT. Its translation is CASSQDPGQASEAFF.

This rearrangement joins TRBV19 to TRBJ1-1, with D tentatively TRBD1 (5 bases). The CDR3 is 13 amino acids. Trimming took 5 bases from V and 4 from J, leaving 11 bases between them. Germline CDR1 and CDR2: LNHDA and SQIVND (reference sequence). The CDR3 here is CASSARGVTEAFF. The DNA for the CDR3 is TGTGCCAGTAGTGCCCGGGGGGTCACTGAAGCTTTCTTT.

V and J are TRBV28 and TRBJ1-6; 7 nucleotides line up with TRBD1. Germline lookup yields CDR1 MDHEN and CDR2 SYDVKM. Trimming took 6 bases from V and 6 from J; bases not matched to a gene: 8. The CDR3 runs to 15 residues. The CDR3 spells CASRTGSFGNSPLHF. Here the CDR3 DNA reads TGTGCCAGCAGGACAGGGTCTTTTGGTAATTCACCCCTCCACTTT.

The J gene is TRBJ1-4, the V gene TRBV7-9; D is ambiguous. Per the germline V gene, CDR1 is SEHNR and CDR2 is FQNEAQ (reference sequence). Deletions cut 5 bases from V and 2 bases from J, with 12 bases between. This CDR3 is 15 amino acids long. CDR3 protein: CASSPRQLTNEKLFF. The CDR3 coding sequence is TGTGCCAGCAGCCCCAGGCAGCTGACTAATGAAAAACTGTTTTTT.

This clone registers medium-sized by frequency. The CDR3 region has the DNA TGTGCCAGTAGTACCGGGACTAGCTCCTACGAGCAGTACTTC. Translated, it gives CASSTGTSSYEQYF. The V gene is TRBV19, the J gene TRBJ2-7, with TRBD2 matching over 8 bases. The CDR3 covers 14 residues. Germline CDR1 LNHDA, CDR2 SQIVND (reference sequence). After removal of 4 bases from V and 0 bases from J, the junction contained 2 bases not matched to a gene.

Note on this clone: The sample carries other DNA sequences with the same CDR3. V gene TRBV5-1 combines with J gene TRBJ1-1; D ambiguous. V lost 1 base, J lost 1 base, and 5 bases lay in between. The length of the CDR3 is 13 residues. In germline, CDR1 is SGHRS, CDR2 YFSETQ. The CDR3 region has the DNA TGCGCCAGCAGCTTGACGGGGAACACTGAAGCTTTCTTT. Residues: CASSLTGNTEAFF.

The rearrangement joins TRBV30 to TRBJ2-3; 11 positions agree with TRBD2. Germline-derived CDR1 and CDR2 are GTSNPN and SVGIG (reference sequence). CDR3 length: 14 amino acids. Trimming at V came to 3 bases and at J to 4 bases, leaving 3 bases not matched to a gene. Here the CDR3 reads CAWSGSGGADTQYF. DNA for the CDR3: TGTGCCTGGAGCGGTAGCGGGGGGGCAGATACGCAGTATTTT. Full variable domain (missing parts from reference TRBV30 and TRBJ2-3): SQTIHQWPATLVQPVGSPLSLECTVEGTSNPNLYWYRQAAGRGLQLLFYSVGIGQISSEVPQNLSASRPQDRQFILSSKKLLLSDSGFYLCAWSGSGGADTQYFGPGTRLTVL.